These 16 T cell receptor beta chains came from one sample sequenced in a study of early T cells in non-severe SARS-CoV-2 infection (dated by TCRdb to 2020 to 2023). Library preparation was by 5' RACE. Sequenced using a NextSeq 500. TCRdb redid the processing of the public reads, applying fastp at Q25 and MiXCR, and retained in-frame beta chains. Records with the same CDR3 protein are collapsed into one entry carrying the most frequent genes and DNA. This sample holds around 26,000 distinct CDR3 sequences; approximately 5% were observed only once. Approximately 6.6% of the sample is held by the ten biggest clonotypes. Specimen: whole blood. The receptor set was obtained from an adult who was a healthcare worker with PCR-confirmed SARS-CoV-2 infection or an uninfected control (not recorded which).

This clonotype was detected many times. The V gene is TRBV2, the J gene TRBJ2-1, with D unclear. The CDR3 is 13 residues long. Looked up from germline, CDR1 is SNHLY and CDR2 is FYNNEI. V was pared by 7 bases and J by 0 bases, with 7 bases between. The CDR3 region is CASTPRSYNEQFF. CDR3 coding DNA: TGTGCCAGCACCCCGCGCTCCTACAATGAGCAGTTCTTC.

This clonotype came up many times. This chain connects TRBV19 to TRBJ1-2; D gene unclear. The CDR3 loop spans 11 amino acids. Germline V CDR1 and CDR2: LNHDA, SQIVND (reference sequence). Between the trimmed V and J ends, which lost 7 bases and 4 bases, there was a span of 7 bases. The CDR3 sequence is CASTGGYGYTF. The CDR3 DNA follows: TGTGCCAGTACCGGTGGCTATGGCTACACCTTC. Variable domain in full (rest from reference TRBV19 and TRBJ1-2): DGGITQSPKYLFRKEGQNVTLSCEQNLNHDAMYWYRQDPGQGLRLIYYSQIVNDFQKGDIAEGYSVSREKKESFPLTVTSAQKNPTAFYLCASTGGYGYTFGSGTRLTVV.

This clonotype was recorded at least ten times. The chain uses TRBV18 and TRBJ1-3, with 7 bases lining up with TRBD1. V lost 5 bases, J lost 0 bases, and 16 bases stayed unmatched. This CDR3 comprises 19 residues. Germline V lookup: CDR1 KGHSH, CDR2 LQKENI. CDR3 loop: CASSFFAGQTIISGNTIYF. CDR3 sequence (DNA): TGTGCCAGCTCATTCTTTGCGGGACAGACGATTATCTCTGGAAACACCATATATTTT.

V usage is TRBV2 and J usage is TRBJ1-6; 9 bases are a match to TRBD1. The CDR3 spans 14 residues. Germline-derived CDR1 and CDR2 are SNHLY and FYNNEI. V lost 6 bases and J lost 8; bases outside the gene matches: 5. CDR3: CASRPGQGDSPLHF. CDR3 nucleotides: TGTGCCAGCAGACCGGGACAGGGAGATTCACCCCTCCACTTT.

This clonotype showed up many times. The chain joins TRBV18 to TRBJ2-1; 8 nucleotides line up with TRBD1. This CDR3 is built from 16 residues. V was pared by 5 bases and J by 6 bases, with 12 bases of the junction left unmatched. Germline V gene lookup returns CDR1 KGHSH and CDR2 LQKENI. The CDR3 DNA reads as TGTGCCAGCTCAGTAGTCCACGCAGGGGGCCCCAATGAGCAGTTCTTC. Translation gives CASSVVHAGGPNEQFF. Drawing the rest from reference TRBV18 and TRBJ2-1, the complete variable domain is NAGVMQNPRHLVRRRGQEARLRCSPMKGHSHVYWYRQLPEEGLKFMVYLQKENIIDESGMPKERFSAEFPKEGPSILRIQQVVRGDSAAYFCASSVVHAGGPNEQFFGPGTRLTVL.

The sample holds many counts of this clonotype. This chain uses TRBV5-5 with TRBJ2-7; D not resolved. V was trimmed by 6 bases and J by 7 bases, leaving 17 bases between them. The CDR3 is made up of 13 amino acids. Per germline, CDR1 SGHKS and CDR2 YYEKEE (reference sequence). The CDR3 loop reads CASTIQVYGEQYF. The DNA for the CDR3 is TGTGCCAGCACCATCCAGGTTTATGGAGAGCAGTACTTC. The full variable domain, completed using reference TRBV5-5 and TRBJ2-7, is DAGVTQSPTHLIKTRGQQVTLRCSPISGHKSVSWYQQVLGQGPQFIFQYYEKEERGRGNFPDRFSARQFPNYSSELNVNALLLGDSALYLCASTIQVYGEQYFGPGTRLTVT.

This clonotype came up many times. This chain uses TRBV2 with TRBJ2-3; D call uncertain. Trimming removed 0 bases from V and 4 bases from J, with 8 bases in between. CDR3 length equals 14 residues. From germline, CDR1 is SNHLY and CDR2 FYNNEI. The CDR3 here is CASSEALPPDTQYF. CDR3 bases: TGTGCCAGCAGTGAAGCCCTCCCCCCAGATACGCAGTATTTT.

This clonotype was detected a few times. The chain joins TRBV6-6 to TRBJ1-2; D remains unclear. This CDR3 has 12 amino acids. Germline V CDR1 and CDR2: MNHNY, SVGAGI (reference sequence). Deletions cut 5 bases from V and 5 bases from J, with 9 bases between. The CDR3 sequence: CASSREPYGYTF. CDR3 bases: TGTGCCAGCAGTCGGGAGCCGTATGGCTACACCTTC.

Many counts were recorded for this clonotype. This chain links TRBV20-1 with TRBJ1-4, with TRBD1 matching over 8 bases. CDR3 length equals 13 residues. V shed 2 bases and J 8 bases; nucleotides not matched to a gene: 4. Germline CDR1 DFQATT, CDR2 SNEGSKA (reference sequence). CDR3 DNA sequence: TGCAGTGCTAGAACAGGGGGAGGAGAAAAACTGTTTTTT. Its protein is CSARTGGGEKLFF.

This clonotype was detected many times. The V gene is TRBV5-1, the J gene TRBJ1-1, with D possibly being TRBD1 (5 bases). The V end lost 6 bases, the J end lost 0 bases, and 12 bases lay between the germline ends. The CDR3 has 14 residues. CDR1 is SGHRS and CDR2 is YFSETQ in the germline V gene. This CDR3 is CASNKEGVNTEAFF. CDR3 DNA: TGCGCCAGCAACAAGGAAGGGGTGAACACTGAAGCTTTCTTT. The full variable domain, its missing parts supplied by reference TRBV5-1 and TRBJ1-1, is KAGVTQTPRYLIKTRGQQVTLSCSPISGHRSVSWYQQTPGQGLQFLFEYFSETQRNKGNFPGRFSGRQFSNSRSEMNVSTLELGDSALYLCASNKEGVNTEAFFGQGTRLTVV.

The chain joins TRBV7-2 to TRBJ2-2; TRBD2 matches at 11 bases. Trimming removed 5 bases from V and 7 bases from J; junction bases left unmatched: 12. The CDR3 contains 17 residues. Germline lookup yields CDR1 SGHTA and CDR2 FQGNSA. The CDR3 DNA reads as TGTGCCAGCAGCATTTCCAGACTAGCGGGATTGGGCGGGGAGCTGTTTTTT. This encodes CASSISRLAGLGGELFF.

Many counts were recorded for this clonotype. The rearrangement joins TRBV7-6 to TRBJ1-1, with D possibly TRBD1 on 5 matching bases. V gave up 1 base and J gave up 1 base, with 10 bases separating them. Germline V CDR1 and CDR2: SGHVS, FNYEAQ. The CDR3 is made up of 15 amino acids. The CDR3 spells CASSLGYGGNTEAFF. CDR3 in DNA: TGTGCCAGCAGCTTAGGGTATGGGGGGAACACTGAAGCTTTCTTT.

Many counts were recorded for this clonotype. V gene TRBV9 combines with J gene TRBJ2-7; 9 positions agree with TRBD1. Trimming took 3 bases from V and 5 from J; bases not matched to a gene: 6. The CDR3 length is 14 residues. The germline V gene encodes CDR1 SGDLS and CDR2 YYNGEE. DNA of the CDR3: TGTGCCAGCAGCGCCGACAGGGGGGCCCACGAGCAGTACTTC. The encoded protein is CASSADRGAHEQYF.

This chain joins TRBV20-1 and TRBJ1-1; D is perhaps TRBD1 (5 bases). Germline V gives CDR1 DFQATT, CDR2 SNEGSKA (reference sequence). Trimming took 6 bases from V and 0 from J, leaving 14 bases between them. CDR3 length: 14 residues. CDR3 nucleotide sequence: TGCAGTGCCACCCAAGGGGACTTGAACACTGAAGCTTTCTTT. Its translation: CSATQGDLNTEAFF.

This clonotype was seen repeatedly, ten times or more. The chain employs TRBV5-4 and TRBJ2-7; D not certain. The CDR3 is made up of 16 amino acids. Germline-derived CDR1 and CDR2 are SGHNT and YYREEE (reference sequence). V was pared by 4 bases and J by 6 bases, with 23 bases between. The CDR3 loop reads CASSTGSRLGLGEQYF. CDR3 in DNA: TGTGCCAGCAGCACCGGCTCGCGGCTGGGTTTGGGCGAGCAGTACTTC. Full variable domain (rest looked up from reference TRBV5-4 and TRBJ2-7): ETGVTQSPTHLIKTRGQQVTLRCSSQSGHNTVSWYQQALGQGPQFIFQYYREEENGRGNFPPRFSGLQFPNYSSELNVNALELDDSALYLCASSTGSRLGLGEQYFGPGTRLTVT.

By its share, this clonotype is medium-sized. V usage is TRBV27 and J usage is TRBJ1-5, with unresolved D. The germline V gene encodes CDR1 MNHEY and CDR2 SMNVEV (reference sequence). Trimming shortened V by 2 bases and J by 1 base, and 12 bases separated the two germline ends. The CDR3 spans 16 residues. The CDR3 nucleotides are TGTGCCAGCAGTTTAGTCCCCAGCACGAGCAATCAGCCCCAGCATTTT. Translating it yields CASSLVPSTSNQPQHF.